The rows below give T cell receptor beta chains drawn from one sample of a study of CXCR3-negative and CXCR3-positive naive CD8 T cells. TCRdb re-called the 5' RACE reads and catalogs CDR3 proteins one per entry, DNA excluded. The sample data list about 98,000 distinct CDR3 sequences. Sequenced sample: naive CXCR3+ CD8+ T cells from blood. The receptors originated from a human donor in good health. Some clones in this sample may be carry-over from other donors' samples. Both conserved end residues are part of each CDR3. Fields, in order: CDR3 length, J gene, V gene, CDR3 protein.

len: 14; j_gene: TRBJ2-3; v_gene: TRBV12-3/TRBV12-4; CDR3aa: CASRLPGGEGTQYF
len: 12; j_gene: TRBJ2-2; v_gene: TRBV7-2; CDR3aa: CASRVGTGELFF
len: 18; j_gene: TRBJ2-3; v_gene: TRBV6-2/TRBV6-3; CDR3aa: CASSYSPRGPFGTDTQYF
len: 17; j_gene: TRBJ2-5; v_gene: TRBV7-2; CDR3aa: CASSLPGQGAGRETQYF
len: 15; j_gene: TRBJ2-5; v_gene: TRBV11-2; CDR3aa: CASSLAWGAQETQYF
len: 14; j_gene: TRBJ2-7; v_gene: TRBV29-1; CDR3aa: CSVEGLDDSYEQYF
len: 18; j_gene: TRBJ2-2; v_gene: TRBV7-3; CDR3aa: CASSSTMAGGRVPGELFF
len: 15; j_gene: TRBJ2-3; v_gene: TRBV6-6; CDR3aa: CASSYPGTAPDTQYF
len: 12; j_gene: TRBJ2-7; v_gene: TRBV7-9; CDR3aa: CASSTSNLEQYF
len: 15; j_gene: TRBJ1-5; v_gene: TRBV4-3; CDR3aa: CASSQDRDSYQPQHF
len: 14; j_gene: TRBJ2-3; v_gene: TRBV3-1; CDR3aa: CASSQGHSGDTQYF
len: 13; j_gene: TRBJ2-1; v_gene: TRBV28; CDR3aa: CASSLTGYNEQFF
len: 18; j_gene: TRBJ2-3; v_gene: TRBV15; CDR3aa: CATSREGGVAHITDTQYF
len: 17; j_gene: TRBJ2-1; v_gene: TRBV7-6; CDR3aa: CASSLEAGSSPYNEQFF
len: 13; j_gene: TRBJ1-2; v_gene: TRBV29-1; CDR3aa: CSVDGGQDYGYTF
len: 15; j_gene: TRBJ2-7; v_gene: TRBV27; CDR3aa: CASSPTSMGSYEQYF
len: 13; j_gene: TRBJ1-2; v_gene: TRBV29-1; CDR3aa: CSVDTGALYGYTF
len: 15; j_gene: TRBJ2-7; v_gene: TRBV19; CDR3aa: CASSIGTGLSYEQYF
len: 12; j_gene: TRBJ2-7; v_gene: TRBV29-1; CDR3aa: CSAGQGSDEQYF
len: 17; j_gene: TRBJ2-5; v_gene: TRBV4-2; CDR3aa: CASSQDPFGGLQETQYF
len: 13; j_gene: TRBJ2-3; v_gene: TRBV12-3/TRBV12-4; CDR3aa: CASSRDREDTQYF
len: 13; j_gene: TRBJ1-5; v_gene: TRBV6-5; CDR3aa: CASSYEGNQPQHF
len: 18; j_gene: TRBJ2-7; v_gene: TRBV7-8; CDR3aa: CASSLASLAGGYSYEQYF